A selection of T cell receptor beta chains follows, all from one sample in a study of T-cell reconstitution after alpha-beta-depleted transplantation in children. MiXCR was run by TCRdb on the PCR reads, yielding one entry per CDR3 protein. The sample holds hundreds of thousands of distinct CDR3 sequences, 32% seen once. The sample consisted of PBMCs from the stem cell graft donor, taken from the stem cell graft. The origin of the receptors is a human donor who donated a stem cell graft to a child with aplastic anemia. Each CDR3 is given without its conserved first and last residue. Fields, in order: D gene, J gene, V gene, CDR3 protein. A D gene is named only where the DNA matches it firmly.

>TRBD1|TRBJ1-5|TRBV10-3
AIGQDPTPNNQPQH
>TRBD1|TRBJ2-1|TRBV27
ASSFRHRGNEQF
>-|TRBJ1-2|TRBV20-1
SARDEGRLDGYT
>TRBD1|TRBJ2-2|TRBV6-2/TRBV6-3
ASRGQGYMFAELF
>TRBD1|TRBJ2-4|TRBV30
AWSVQGTGIPKNSQY
>TRBD1|TRBJ2-3|TRBV4-3
ASSQQGMTGATDTQY
>TRBD2|TRBJ2-7|TRBV5-4
ASSLSSGIYEQY
>-|TRBJ2-1|TRBV9
ASSDHGNSYNEQF
>-|TRBJ2-3|TRBV29-1
SVEGPREYTDTQY
>-|TRBJ2-3|TRBV30
AWSARGGTDTQY
>-|TRBJ2-1|TRBV6-2/TRBV6-3
ASSYSPAGPSYNEQF
>TRBD2|TRBJ2-5|TRBV10-3
AVGLAGGSQETQY
>TRBD1|TRBJ1-4|TRBV27
ASSLGTLQGMNEKLF
>-|TRBJ1-1|TRBV29-1
SVQGGSTEAF
>TRBD2|TRBJ2-1|TRBV20-1
SARLAGYNEQF
>-|TRBJ2-1|TRBV9
ASSGGAAGLINEQF
>TRBD1|TRBJ1-1|TRBV28
ASSLPTGRIAEAF
>-|TRBJ1-4|TRBV28
ASSDRVFEKLF
>-|TRBJ1-1|TRBV6-1
ASRNGGIGTEAF
>TRBD1|TRBJ2-7|TRBV5-1
ASSAGTGTYEQY
>-|TRBJ2-2|TRBV5-5
ASSLNWGRDTGELF
>-|TRBJ1-2|TRBV6-1
ASSESGPYGYT
>-|TRBJ2-7|TRBV6-2/TRBV6-3
ASSSGYSYEQY
>-|TRBJ1-3|TRBV12-3/TRBV12-4
ASRGYSGNTIY
>-|TRBJ1-5|TRBV28
ATKDSNQPQH
>TRBD2|TRBJ2-1|TRBV20-1
SARDLLAGVYNEQF
>-|TRBJ1-5|TRBV29-1
SVAFRQNQPQH
>-|TRBJ1-4|TRBV4-3
ASSQGPGPTNEKLF
>-|TRBJ2-1|TRBV9
ASSGGTHNEQF